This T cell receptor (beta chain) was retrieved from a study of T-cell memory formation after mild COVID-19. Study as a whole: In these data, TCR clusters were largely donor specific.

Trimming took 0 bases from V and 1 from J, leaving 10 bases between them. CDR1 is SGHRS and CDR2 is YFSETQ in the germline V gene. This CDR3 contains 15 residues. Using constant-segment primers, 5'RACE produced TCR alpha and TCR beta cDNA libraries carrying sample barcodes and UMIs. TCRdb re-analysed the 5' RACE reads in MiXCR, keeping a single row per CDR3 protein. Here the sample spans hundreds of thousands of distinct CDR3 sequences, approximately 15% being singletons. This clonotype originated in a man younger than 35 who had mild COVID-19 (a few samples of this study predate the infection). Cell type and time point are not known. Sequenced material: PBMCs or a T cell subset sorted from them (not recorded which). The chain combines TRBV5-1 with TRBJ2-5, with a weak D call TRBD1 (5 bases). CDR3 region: CASSLVSDSQETQYF. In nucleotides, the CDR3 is TGCGCCAGCAGCTTGGTATCCGACAGCCAAGAGACCCAGTACTTC.